What follows describes a single TCR beta chain. This sample stems from a study of shared T cell receptors in the human thymus. The V segment lost 4 bases and the J segment 1 base; nucleotides outside the gene matches: 18. Germline assignment: CDR1 SNHLY and CDR2 FYNNEI. The CDR3 sequence is 20 residues long. Clones were sequenced by immunoSEQ multiplex PCR, and TCRdb holds only the in-frame ones, with some missing. The table includes some 760,000 clones, roughly 85% detected once. This sample was shared with a second study, whose subject was human thymus T cells. That source adds: Having corrective surgery for congenital heart defects, healthy Finnish infants were the ones who donated. Thymic samples were excised during corrective heart operations.

This clonotype originated in a girl less than two years old with a congenital heart defect. The sample was thymocytes. The chain is built from TRBV2 and TRBJ1-1; 10 bases are shared with TRBD1. CDR3 DNA sequence: TGTGCCAGCAGTGGTATTAGGACAGGGGGAATTGAATGGGCGAACACTGAAGCTTTCTTT. This translates into CASSGIRTGGIEWANTEAFF.